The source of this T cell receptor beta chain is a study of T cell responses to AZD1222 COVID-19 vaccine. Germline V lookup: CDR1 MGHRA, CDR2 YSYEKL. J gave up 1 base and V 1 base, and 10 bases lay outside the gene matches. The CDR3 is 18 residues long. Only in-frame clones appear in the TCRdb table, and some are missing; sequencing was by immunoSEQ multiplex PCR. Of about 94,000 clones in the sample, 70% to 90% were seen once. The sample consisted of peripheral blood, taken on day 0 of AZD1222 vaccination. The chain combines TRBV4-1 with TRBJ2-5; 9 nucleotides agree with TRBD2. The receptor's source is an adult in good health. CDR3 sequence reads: CASSQVLASGAAQETQYF. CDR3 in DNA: TGCGCCAGCAGCCAAGTCCTCGCTAGCGGGGCGGCCCAAGAGACCCAGTACTTC.